The TCR beta chain under discussion was sequenced for a study of blood T cell repertoires in COVID-19. The study recruited people aged about 18 to 90 years across about 25 US areas. This clone has just one count. Produced via immunoSEQ multiplex PCR; TCRdb's table is partial and in-frame only. The sample gives just over 80,000 clones, approximately 90% of which show up once; roughly 1.2% is in the top ten. Sequenced input: PBMCs or T cells enriched from blood (not recorded which). The sequence was collected from a woman in her forties or fifties with acute COVID-19.

CDR3 sequence: CASSPGLIQETQYF. CDR3 in DNA: TGTGCCAGCAGCCCCGGACTGATCCAAGAGACCCAGTACTTC. The J gene is TRBJ2-5, the V gene TRBV7-8; the D gene is possibly TRBD2 (5 bases). Germline V lookup: CDR1 SGHVS, CDR2 FQNEAQ. The V end lost 5 bases, the J end lost 1 base, and 11 bases lay between the germline ends. The CDR3 has 14 residues.